These T cell receptor beta chains were read from a single sample in a study of blood T cell repertoires in COVID-19. TCRdb's table, derived via immunoSEQ multiplex PCR, lists solely in-frame clones and lacks some. Of around 260,000 clones in the sample, around 81% were seen once. Sequencing was done on a sample of peripheral blood. Every receptor here comes from an older person with COVID-19, enrolled during active disease. The conserved cysteine and the conserved F or W are not part of the CDR3 here. A D gene is named only where the DNA matches it firmly. Clone size is shown for a subset of rows, as once, few, many or a class of expanded clone.

cdr3_length	v_call	j_call	clone_size	d_call	cdr3_aa
14	TRBV10-3	TRBJ1-3	.	.	AISDSVGSSGNTIY
12	TRBV7-8	TRBJ2-7	once	.	ASSFPGLPYEQY
15	TRBV15	TRBJ1-2	.	.	ATSRDGGRVGDYGYT
12	TRBV28	TRBJ2-7	.	TRBD1	ASTLPGGAYEQY
13	TRBV19	TRBJ2-7	.	.	ASSTQGTPTYEQY
12	TRBV28	TRBJ1-3	.	.	ASIHSSSGNTIY
11	TRBV27	TRBJ2-4	.	TRBD1	ASRPQGAGIQY
16	TRBV7-2	TRBJ2-3	.	TRBD2	ASSLVGLAGAFPDTQY
14	TRBV2	TRBJ2-7	.	.	ASSETLARVGYEQY
12	TRBV3-1/TRBV3-2	TRBJ1-2	.	.	ASSQARTVYGYT
14	TRBV5-1	TRBJ2-2	.	TRBD2	ASSWSGLGSTGELF
12	TRBV9	TRBJ1-2	.	.	ASRPVTGPLGYT
12	TRBV19	TRBJ1-1	.	TRBD1	ATRTGGMNTEAF
15	TRBV4-1	TRBJ1-3	.	.	ASSQVPETLSGNTIY
14	TRBV19	TRBJ2-7	.	.	ASSTDTRRRRYEQY
15	TRBV9	TRBJ2-2	.	TRBD2	ASSQWGSGRVTGELF
14	TRBV27	TRBJ2-3	.	TRBD2	ASKSSGGLLTDTQY
13	TRBV18	TRBJ1-6	.	.	ASSPFGAGNSPLH
11	TRBV6-5	TRBJ2-7	.	.	ASSPPGGLEQY
12	TRBV6-5	TRBJ1-2	.	TRBD1	ASRRGQGNYGYT
13	TRBV19	TRBJ1-4	once	.	ASSPGVRPNEKLF
12	TRBV4-2	TRBJ2-5	.	.	ASSQDGGRETQY
11	TRBV6-5	TRBJ2-5	.	TRBD2	ASTPWRGMSQY
13	TRBV3-1/TRBV3-2	TRBJ1-5	.	TRBD1	ASSQAGQGEQPQH
14	TRBV7-9	TRBJ2-3	once	TRBD2	ASSLVSGGSTDTQY
12	TRBV3-1/TRBV3-2	TRBJ1-2	.	.	ASSHSTQGLGYT
12	TRBV6-4	TRBJ1-1	.	.	ASSVRPGDTEAF
12	TRBV28	TRBJ1-2	.	TRBD1	ASSRDSSNYGYT
14	TRBV5-8	TRBJ1-5	once	TRBD1	ASSRGQVNSNQPQH
12	TRBV7-2	TRBJ2-4	once	.	ASSSTNLGDIQY
13	TRBV5-1	TRBJ2-1	.	.	ASSLEGVRGNEQF
15	TRBV30	TRBJ1-2	few	TRBD1	AWSVRLWDRGSYGYT
13	TRBV6-2/TRBV6-3	TRBJ2-3	.	.	ASSYQVQITDTQY
11	TRBV7-3	TRBJ2-2	.	.	ASSGRGFGELF
10	TRBV29-1	TRBJ2-1	.	.	SVISGYNEQF
12	TRBV6-2/TRBV6-3	TRBJ2-2	.	.	ASSYFANTGELF
10	TRBV19	TRBJ1-2	.	.	ASATQASGYT
12	TRBV5-6	TRBJ1-1	.	.	ASSLDGMNTEAF
13	TRBV6-5	TRBJ2-1	.	TRBD1	ASSYSWGQNNEQF
13	TRBV7-2	TRBJ1-2	.	.	ASSLDGLGLYGYT
14	TRBV5-8	TRBJ2-3	.	.	ASSLIRTARTDTQY
16	TRBV25-1	TRBJ2-2	.	TRBD1	ASSDLDRAHSGTGELF
13	TRBV29-1	TRBJ2-1	.	.	SGWGLTSRSNEQF
12	TRBV6-2/TRBV6-3	TRBJ2-3	.	TRBD2	ASSRTSATDTQY
13	TRBV7-6	TRBJ2-5	.	.	ASSPLATHQETQY
14	TRBV6-1	TRBJ1-3	.	.	ASSEAFTLSGNTIY
12	TRBV19	TRBJ1-5	once	.	ATRVGAGNQPQH
14	TRBV18	TRBJ2-1	.	TRBD1	ASSRSRGQAYNEQF
12	TRBV7-2	TRBJ1-4	.	.	ASMFSGVNEKLF
15	TRBV15	TRBJ2-5	.	TRBD2	ATSRVRLAKGKETQY
17	TRBV6-2/TRBV6-3	TRBJ1-5	.	.	ASSPPRQGIKYSNQPQH
12	TRBV10-3	TRBJ1-3	.	.	AIRIQGKENTIY
13	TRBV15	TRBJ2-2	once	TRBD1	ATSTQTGGTGELF
11	TRBV18	TRBJ2-2	.	.	ASSVVNTGELF
11	TRBV6-5	TRBJ2-2	.	.	ASSIGETGELF
12	TRBV30	TRBJ1-2	once	.	AWRPQGYNYGYT
13	TRBV5-1	TRBJ2-1	.	TRBD1	ASSLDRGVVGEQF